This T cell receptor (beta chain) was captured in a study of T cell changes during pregnancy in multiple sclerosis. This CDR3 is built from 11 residues. V trimming: 8 bases; J trimming: 8 bases; junction bases outside the gene matches: 4. Germline assignment: CDR1 MGHDK and CDR2 SYGVNS. Assay used: immunoSEQ multiplex PCR; TCRdb lists only in-frame clones, some missing. The repertoire has 58,000 or so clones, about 93% of them found once; the top ten carry around 0.49%. The rearrangement links TRBV25-1 to TRBJ1-2; 8 nucleotides match TRBD1. The sequence came from a female donor with multiple sclerosis, enrolled in a pregnancy study. Here the sequenced sample was CD4+ T cells from peripheral blood mononuclear cells, taken in the third trimester of pregnancy. CDR3 in amino acids: CASSGQGGYTF. As DNA, the CDR3 is TGTGCCAGCTCCGGACAGGGAGGCTACACCTTC.